This T cell receptor (beta chain) emerged from a study of T cell clones after liver transplantation. The method was immunoSEQ multiplex PCR; TCRdb's version includes in-frame clones alone and lacks a portion of them. The sample records roughly 15,000 clones, 82% being singletons. The material was CD8+ T cells from blood, obtained roughly 50 months after liver transplant. The receptor was isolated from a human patient who received a liver transplant. Some T cells may arise from the graft donor.

The CDR3 reads CASSRDQSSYEQYF. CDR3 DNA sequence: TGCGCCAGCAGCCGGGACCAAAGCTCCTACGAGCAGTACTTC. The chain links TRBV10-1 to TRBJ2-7; either TRBD1 or TRBD2 may supply D (5 bases each). The CDR3 length is 14 residues. Trimming took off 6 bases at V and 0 bases at J, with 12 bases between the two ends. Germline-derived CDR1 and CDR2 are WNHNN and SYGVQD (reference sequence).